This is a list of T cell receptor beta chains from one sample in a study of regulatory T cells in long-lasting Graves disease. One entry per CDR3 protein, called by TCRdb with MiXCR from the multiplex PCR reads. The sample has more than 400,000 distinct CDR3 sequences, about a sixth seen once. These data are also associated with another study on T cells in Graves' hyperthyroidism and ophthalmopathy.

The sequencing used peripheral blood mononuclear cells (PBMCs), collected at new diagnosis, from a patient treated with antithyroid drugs. The origin of the receptors is a woman aged 25 to 39 with Graves disease. CDR3s include the opening cysteine and the closing phenylalanine or tryptophan. The order of the fields is CDR3 protein, CDR3 DNA, J gene, clone size, V gene, D gene. A D gene is named only where the DNA matches it firmly. The listing skips clone size in some rows; elsewhere it reads once, few, many or a size class.

CDR3aa: CASSDATGGNTEAFF; CDR3nt: TGTGCCAGCAGTGACGCGACAGGGGGAAACACTGAAGCTTTCTTT; j_gene: TRBJ1-1; abundance: many; v_gene: TRBV6-1; d_gene: TRBD1
CDR3aa: CATSPSGAPLLQKAKNIQYF; CDR3nt: TGTGCCACCAGCCCCTCAGGGGCCCCGCTACTCCAAAAAGCCAAAAACATTCAGTACTTC; j_gene: TRBJ2-4; abundance: .; v_gene: TRBV24-1; d_gene: .
CDR3aa: CSLTGLESYEQYF; CDR3nt: TGCAGTCTAACGGGCCTTGAGTCCTACGAGCAGTACTTC; j_gene: TRBJ2-7; abundance: many; v_gene: TRBV20-1; d_gene: .
CDR3aa: CASSVSSGNEQFF; CDR3nt: TGTGCCAGCAGCGTCTCTTCGGGGAATGAGCAGTTCTTC; j_gene: TRBJ2-1; abundance: few; v_gene: TRBV9; d_gene: .
CDR3aa: CASSHPLAGGPPRSYNEQFF; CDR3nt: TGTGCCAGCAGCCATCCTTTAGCGGGAGGGCCACCCCGCTCCTACAATGAGCAGTTCTTC; j_gene: TRBJ2-1; abundance: once; v_gene: TRBV3-2; d_gene: .
CDR3aa: CASSISWDPFSEGIYNEQFF; CDR3nt: TGTGCCAGTAGTATAAGCTGGGACCCGTTTTCTGAAGGGATCTACAATGAGCAGTTCTTC; j_gene: TRBJ2-1; abundance: .; v_gene: TRBV19; d_gene: .
CDR3aa: CASSTGGYEQYF; CDR3nt: TGTGCCAGCAGCACAGGGGGCTACGAGCAGTACTTC; j_gene: TRBJ2-7; abundance: few; v_gene: TRBV28; d_gene: TRBD1
CDR3aa: CASSEDRRWIMNTEAFF; CDR3nt: TGTGCCAGCAGTGAAGACAGGAGATGGATTATGAACACTGAAGCTTTCTTT; j_gene: TRBJ1-1; abundance: many; v_gene: TRBV2; d_gene: .
CDR3aa: CASSLVGIGEVQFF; CDR3nt: TGCGCCAGCAGCTTGGTAGGGATAGGAGAGGTGCAGTTCTTC; j_gene: TRBJ2-1; abundance: .; v_gene: TRBV5-1; d_gene: .
CDR3aa: CASSFWTEVPNTEAFF; CDR3nt: TGTGCCAGCAGTTTCTGGACAGAAGTCCCGAACACTGAAGCTTTCTTT; j_gene: TRBJ1-1; abundance: many; v_gene: TRBV12-3/TRBV12-4; d_gene: .